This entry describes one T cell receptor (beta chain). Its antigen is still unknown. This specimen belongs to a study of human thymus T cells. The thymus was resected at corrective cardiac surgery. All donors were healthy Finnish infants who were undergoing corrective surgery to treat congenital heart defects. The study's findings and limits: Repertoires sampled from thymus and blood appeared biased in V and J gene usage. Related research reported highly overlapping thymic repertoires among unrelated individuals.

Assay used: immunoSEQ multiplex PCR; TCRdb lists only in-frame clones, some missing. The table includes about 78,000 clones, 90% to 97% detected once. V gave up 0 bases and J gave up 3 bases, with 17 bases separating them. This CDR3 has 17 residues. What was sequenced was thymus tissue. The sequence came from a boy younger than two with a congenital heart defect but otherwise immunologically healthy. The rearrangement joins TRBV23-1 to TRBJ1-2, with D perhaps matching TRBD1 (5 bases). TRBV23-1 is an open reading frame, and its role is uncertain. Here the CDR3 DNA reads TGCGCCAGCAGTCAATCGATGCTCTGGGACGCTCACTATGGCTACACCTTC. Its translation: CASSQSMLWDAHYGYTF.